These T cell receptor beta chains were read from a single sample in a study of Graves' ophthalmopathy and Graves' hyperthyroidism. One entry per CDR3 protein, called by TCRdb with MiXCR from the multiplex PCR reads. Here the sample spans more than 1,000,000 distinct CDR3 sequences, 35% to 40% being singletons. The sequencing input was peripheral blood or thyroid tissue (not recorded which). These receptors were obtained from an adult man with Graves' hyperthyroidism. Both conserved end residues are part of each CDR3. The order of the fields is D gene, V gene, clone size, J gene, CDR3 protein, CDR3 DNA. A D gene is named only where the DNA matches it firmly. Only part of the rows carry a size: once, few, many, or a class if the clone is expanded.

TRBD1	TRBV7-2	NA	TRBJ2-5	CASRGPSGTGAVETQYF	TGTGCCAGCAGGGGTCCTTCCGGGACAGGGGCGGTGGAGACCCAGTACTTC
NA	TRBV28	few	TRBJ1-1	CASSYSGVVNTEAFF	TGTGCCAGCAGTTACTCAGGGGTGGTGAACACTGAAGCTTTCTTT
TRBD2	TRBV12-3/TRBV12-4	NA	TRBJ2-2	CASHFGGTGELFF	TGTGCCAGCCACTTCGGGGGGACCGGGGAGCTGTTTTTT
NA	TRBV29-1	once	TRBJ1-1	CSQVRGVNTEAFF	TGCAGCCAAGTCAGAGGCGTTAACACTGAAGCTTTCTTT
NA	TRBV13	few	TRBJ1-1	CASSLGRDPNTEAFF	TGTGCCAGCAGCTTAGGACGGGACCCAAACACTGAAGCTTTCTTT
NA	TRBV7-8	NA	TRBJ2-7	CASSFTTGTLNYEQYF	TGTGCCAGCAGCTTTACAACCGGGACACTAAACTACGAGCAGTACTTC
NA	TRBV29-1	many	TRBJ1-2	CSVRLMQGHYGYTF	TGCAGCGTTAGGCTAATGCAGGGTCACTATGGCTACACCTTC
TRBD2	TRBV20-1	many	TRBJ2-7	CSAAKGAGGTYEQYF	TGCAGTGCCGCCAAAGGTGCGGGAGGTACCTACGAGCAGTACTTC
TRBD1	TRBV30	NA	TRBJ2-7	CAWRGGQGYEQYF	TGTGCCTGGAGGGGAGGACAGGGTTACGAGCAGTACTTC
NA	TRBV5-1	many	TRBJ1-1	CASNPGRRTEAFF	TGTGCCAGCAACCCTGGAAGGCGGACTGAAGCTTTCTTT
TRBD1	TRBV15	many	TRBJ2-5	CATRTPRQGQETQYF	TGTGCCACCAGAACCCCCCGACAGGGCCAAGAGACCCAGTACTTC
NA	TRBV7-2	NA	TRBJ1-6	CASNGGGSSYNSPLHF	TGTGCCAGCAATGGTGGGGGCAGCTCCTATAACTCACCCCTCCACTTT
NA	TRBV25-1	NA	TRBJ2-4	CASSEGHYSTPF	TGTGCCAGCAGTGAGGGACATTATTCTACCCCCTTC
NA	TRBV5-4	NA	TRBJ1-1	CASSLRRGVNTEAFF	TGTGCCAGCAGCTTGAGGCGGGGGGTCAACACTGAAGCTTTCTTT
NA	TRBV13	few	TRBJ1-3	CASSLGQGYINTIYF	TGTGCCAGCAGCTTAGGGCAGGGGTACATAAACACCATATATTTT
NA	TRBV6-6	many	TRBJ1-5	CASSYLGLEPQHF	TGTGCCAGCAGTTACTTGGGGCTGGAGCCCCAGCATTTT
NA	TRBV7-7	NA	TRBJ2-2	CASSQGANINTGELFF	TGCGCCAGCAGCCAAGGGGCAAACATTAACACCGGGGAGCTGTTTTTT
NA	TRBV10-2	many	TRBJ1-5	CASQDRAGAQPQHF	TGCGCCAGCCAAGATCGGGCAGGGGCTCAGCCCCAGCATTTT
NA	TRBV19	many	TRBJ2-2	CASSISDTGELFF	TGTGCCAGTAGTATTTCAGATACCGGGGAGCTGTTTTTT
TRBD1	TRBV7-2	many	TRBJ2-5	CASSQDRERQGEETQYF	TGCGCCAGCAGCCAAGATCGCGAAAGACAGGGAGAAGAGACCCAGTACTTC
TRBD2	TRBV5-4	NA	TRBJ2-5	CASMTGLAEQETQYF	TGTGCCAGCATGACGGGACTAGCGGAACAAGAGACCCAGTACTTC
TRBD1	TRBV7-6	NA	TRBJ1-2	CAISESGGATYGYTF	TGTGCCATCAGTGAGTCAGGGGGCGCGACCTATGGCTACACCTTC
TRBD1	TRBV7-6	many	TRBJ1-2	CASTDRPPGQGTGGYTF	TGTGCCAGCACCGACCGCCCCCCGGGACAGGGGACCGGTGGCTACACCTTC
TRBD1	TRBV7-6	NA	TRBJ2-2	CASSKRQGRLTGELFF	TGTGCCAGCAGTAAAAGACAGGGTCGGTTGACCGGGGAGCTGTTTTTT
TRBD2	TRBV10-3	NA	TRBJ2-3	CATGLAGTSHTDTQYF	TGTGCCACCGGACTAGCGGGAACCTCTCACACAGATACGCAGTATTTT
NA	TRBV6-2/TRBV6-3	NA	TRBJ1-3	CASSYSGGAGNTIYF	TGTGCCAGCAGTTACTCCGGAGGGGCTGGAAACACCATATATTTT
NA	TRBV28	few	TRBJ1-1	CASMRNGPEAFF	TGTGCCAGCATGAGGAATGGGCCTGAAGCTTTCTTT
TRBD2	TRBV4-3	NA	TRBJ2-7	CASSQGLAGHILYEQYF	TGCGCCAGCAGCCAAGGGCTAGCGGGGCACATCCTTTATGAGCAGTACTTC
NA	TRBV7-2	NA	TRBJ1-1	CASVAGARGNTEAFF	TGTGCCAGCGTTGCGGGGGCGAGAGGAAACACTGAAGCTTTCTTT
NA	TRBV5-1	few	TRBJ2-5	CASSFRGRGGQETQYF	TGTGCCAGCAGCTTCCGAGGGAGAGGCGGCCAAGAGACCCAGTACTTC
TRBD1	TRBV20-1	few	TRBJ1-2	CSAKPQGGGPSTF	TGCAGTGCCAAACCTCAGGGGGGGGGACCTAGCACCTTC
TRBD2	TRBV24-1	many	TRBJ2-3	CATSDRASGHTDTQYF	TGTGCCACCAGTGATCGGGCTAGCGGCCACACAGATACGCAGTATTTT
NA	TRBV27	NA	TRBJ1-2	CASSTQEKNYGYTF	TGTGCCAGCAGTACACAGGAAAAGAACTATGGCTACACCTTC
NA	TRBV25-1	many	TRBJ2-6	CASSELRSGANVLTF	TGTGCCAGCAGTGAACTAAGGTCCGGGGCCAACGTCCTGACTTTC
NA	TRBV2	NA	TRBJ1-2	CDTRDGGYTF	TGTGACACCAGGGACGGTGGCTACACTTTC
NA	TRBV7-9	NA	TRBJ2-2	CASSYSAPGELFF	TGTGCCAGCAGTTACTCTGCCCCCGGGGAGCTGTTTTTT
NA	TRBV12-3/TRBV12-4	once	TRBJ1-6	CASSWETYNSPLHF	TGTGCCAGCAGTTGGGAGACCTATAATTCACCCCTCCACTTT
NA	TRBV29-1	many	TRBJ1-1	CSFCRGGGTEAFF	TGCAGCTTTTGCAGGGGTGGTGGCACTGAAGCTTTCTTT